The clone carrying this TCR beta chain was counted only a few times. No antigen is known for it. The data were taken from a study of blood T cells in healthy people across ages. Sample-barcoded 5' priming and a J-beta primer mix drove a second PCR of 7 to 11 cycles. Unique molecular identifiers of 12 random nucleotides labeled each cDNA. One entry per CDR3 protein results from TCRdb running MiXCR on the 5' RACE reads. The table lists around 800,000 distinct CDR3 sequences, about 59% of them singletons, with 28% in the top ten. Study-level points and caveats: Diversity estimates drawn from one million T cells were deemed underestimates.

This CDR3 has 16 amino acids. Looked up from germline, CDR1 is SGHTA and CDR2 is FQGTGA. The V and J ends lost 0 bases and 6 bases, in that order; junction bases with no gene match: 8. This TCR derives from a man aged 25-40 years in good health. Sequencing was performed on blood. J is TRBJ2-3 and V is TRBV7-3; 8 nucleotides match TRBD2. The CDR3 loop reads CASSLTVTSGADTQYF. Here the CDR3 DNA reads TGTGCCAGCAGCTTAACGGTTACTAGCGGTGCCGATACGCAGTATTTT.